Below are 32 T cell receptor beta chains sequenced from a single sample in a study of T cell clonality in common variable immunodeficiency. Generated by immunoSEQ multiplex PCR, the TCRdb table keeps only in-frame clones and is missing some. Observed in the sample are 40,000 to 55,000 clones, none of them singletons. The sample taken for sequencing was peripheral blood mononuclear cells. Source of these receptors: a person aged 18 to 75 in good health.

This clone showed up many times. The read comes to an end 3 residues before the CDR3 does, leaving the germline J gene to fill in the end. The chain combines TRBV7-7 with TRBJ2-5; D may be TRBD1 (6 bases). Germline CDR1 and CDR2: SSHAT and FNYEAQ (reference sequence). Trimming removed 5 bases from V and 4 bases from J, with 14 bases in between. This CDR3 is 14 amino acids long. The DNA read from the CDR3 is TGTGCCAGCAGCGGTGACAGGTCCGTAGAGACC. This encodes CASSGDRSVET. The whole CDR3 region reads CASSGDRSVETQYF.

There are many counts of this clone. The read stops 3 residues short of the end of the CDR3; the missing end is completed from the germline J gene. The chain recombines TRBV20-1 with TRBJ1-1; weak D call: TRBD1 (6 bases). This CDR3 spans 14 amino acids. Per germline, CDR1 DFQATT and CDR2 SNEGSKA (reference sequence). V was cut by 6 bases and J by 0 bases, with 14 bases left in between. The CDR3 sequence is CSAPTGPVNTEAFF. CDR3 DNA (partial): TGCAGTGCGCCAACAGGGCCGGTGAACACTGAA.

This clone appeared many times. CDR3 DNA, as far as it was read: TGTGCCAGTAGCCAGACAGTTTACGGGTGGACTGAA. This translates into CASSQTVYGWTE. The full CDR3 reads CASSQTVYGWTEAFF. The rearrangement uses TRBV19 and TRBJ1-1; D perhaps matches TRBD1 (5 bases). The read finishes 3 residues shy of the CDR3 end, and the germline J gene is used to complete it. The CDR3 spans 15 residues. Germline-derived CDR1 and CDR2 are LNHDA and SQIVND (reference sequence). Trimming stripped 6 bases from V and 5 bases from J, with 19 bases between. The full variable domain, in which reference TRBV19 and TRBJ1-1 provide the parts outside the CDR3, is DGGITQSPKYLFRKEGQNVTLSCEQNLNHDAMYWYRQDPGQGLRLIYYSQIVNDFQKGDIAEGYSVSREKKESFPLTVTSAQKNPTAFYLCASSQTVYGWTEAFFGQGTRLTVV.

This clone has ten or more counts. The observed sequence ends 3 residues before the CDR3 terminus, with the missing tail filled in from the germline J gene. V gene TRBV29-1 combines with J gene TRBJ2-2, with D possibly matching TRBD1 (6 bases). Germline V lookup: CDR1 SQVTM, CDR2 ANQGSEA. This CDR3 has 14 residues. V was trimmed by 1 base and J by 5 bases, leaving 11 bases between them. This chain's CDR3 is CSVEVRGRTGELFF. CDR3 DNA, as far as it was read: TGCAGCGTTGAAGTCAGGGGAAGAACCGGGGAG.

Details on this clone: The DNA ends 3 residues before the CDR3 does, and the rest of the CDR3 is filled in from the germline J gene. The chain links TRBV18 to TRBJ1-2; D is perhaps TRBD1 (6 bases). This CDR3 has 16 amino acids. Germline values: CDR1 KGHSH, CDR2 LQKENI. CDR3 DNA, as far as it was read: TGTGCCAGCTCACCCGCAGCGTCACAGGGTATTGGTGAC. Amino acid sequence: CASSPAASQGIGD. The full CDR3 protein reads CASSPAASQGIGDYTF.

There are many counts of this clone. The CDR3 loop is CASSVAGVGTDTQYF. The CDR3 bases that were read are TGTGCCAGCAGCGTTGCCGGGGTCGGCACAGATACG. V gene TRBV9 combines with J gene TRBJ2-3; possibly TRBD2 for D (5 bases). Read sequence stops 3 residues before the CDR3 end, and the germline J gene provides the missing end. The CDR3 contains 15 residues. Deletions cut 2 bases from V and 1 base from J, with 11 bases between. Germline CDR1 and CDR2: SGDLS and YYNGEE.

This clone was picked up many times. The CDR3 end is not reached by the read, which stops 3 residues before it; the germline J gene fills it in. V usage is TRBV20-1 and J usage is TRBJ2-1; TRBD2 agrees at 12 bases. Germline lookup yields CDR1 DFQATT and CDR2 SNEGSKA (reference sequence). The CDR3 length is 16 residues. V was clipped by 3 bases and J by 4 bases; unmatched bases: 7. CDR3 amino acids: CSASAPSGGAYNEQFF. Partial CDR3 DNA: TGCAGTGCTAGTGCCCCTAGCGGGGGGGCTTACAATGAG.

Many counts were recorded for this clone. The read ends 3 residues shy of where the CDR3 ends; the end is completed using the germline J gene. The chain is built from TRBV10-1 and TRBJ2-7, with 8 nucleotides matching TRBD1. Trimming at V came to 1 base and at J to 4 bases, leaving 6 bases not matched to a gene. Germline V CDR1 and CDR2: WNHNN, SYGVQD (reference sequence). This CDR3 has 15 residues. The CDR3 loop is CASSELAGGKYEQYF. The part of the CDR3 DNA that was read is TGCGCCAGCAGTGAGTTGGCAGGGGGCAAGTACGAG.

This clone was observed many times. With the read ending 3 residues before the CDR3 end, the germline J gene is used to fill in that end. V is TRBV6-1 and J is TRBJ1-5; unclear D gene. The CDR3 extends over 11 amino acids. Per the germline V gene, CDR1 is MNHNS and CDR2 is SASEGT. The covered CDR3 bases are TGTGCCAGCAGTGTCGGGTACCCC. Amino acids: CASSVGYP. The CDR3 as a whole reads CASSVGYPQHF.

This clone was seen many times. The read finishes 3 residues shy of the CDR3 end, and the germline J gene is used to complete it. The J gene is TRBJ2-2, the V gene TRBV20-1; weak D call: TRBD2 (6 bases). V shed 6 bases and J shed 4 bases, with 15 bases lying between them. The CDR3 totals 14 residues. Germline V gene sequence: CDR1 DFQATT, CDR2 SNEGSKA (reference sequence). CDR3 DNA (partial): TGCAGTGCGCCAGGGAAGGGAGGCACCGGGGAG. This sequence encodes CSAPGKGGTGE. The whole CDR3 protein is CSAPGKGGTGELFF.

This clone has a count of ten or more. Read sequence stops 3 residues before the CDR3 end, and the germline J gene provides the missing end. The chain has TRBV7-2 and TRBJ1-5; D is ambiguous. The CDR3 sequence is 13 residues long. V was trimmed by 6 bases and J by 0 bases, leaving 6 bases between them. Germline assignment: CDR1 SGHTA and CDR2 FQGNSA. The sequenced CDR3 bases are TGTGCCAGCAGTATTAATAGCAATCAGCCC. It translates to CASSINSNQP. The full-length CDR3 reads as CASSINSNQPQHF.

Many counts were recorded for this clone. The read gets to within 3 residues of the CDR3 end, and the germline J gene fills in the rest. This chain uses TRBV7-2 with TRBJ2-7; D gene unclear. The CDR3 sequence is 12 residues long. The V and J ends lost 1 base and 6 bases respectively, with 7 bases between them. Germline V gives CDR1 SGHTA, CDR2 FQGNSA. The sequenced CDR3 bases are TGTGCCAGCAGCTTAGTTAGCCTCGAG. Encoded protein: CASSLVSLE. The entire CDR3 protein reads CASSLVSLEQYF.

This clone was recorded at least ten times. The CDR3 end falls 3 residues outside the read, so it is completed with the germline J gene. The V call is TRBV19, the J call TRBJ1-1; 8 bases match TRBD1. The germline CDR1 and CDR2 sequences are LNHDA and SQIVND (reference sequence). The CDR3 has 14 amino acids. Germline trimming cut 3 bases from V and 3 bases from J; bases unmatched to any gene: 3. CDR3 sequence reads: CASSITGGDTEAFF. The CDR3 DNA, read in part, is TGTGCCAGTAGTATTACAGGGGGGGACACTGAA.

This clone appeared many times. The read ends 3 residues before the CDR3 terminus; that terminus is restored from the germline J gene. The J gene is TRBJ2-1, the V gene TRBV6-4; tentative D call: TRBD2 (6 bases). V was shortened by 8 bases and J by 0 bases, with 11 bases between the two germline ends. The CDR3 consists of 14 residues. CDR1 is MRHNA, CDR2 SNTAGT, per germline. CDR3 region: CASRSGSSYNEQFF. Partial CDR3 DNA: TGTGCCAGCCGTAGCGGTAGCTCCTACAATGAG.

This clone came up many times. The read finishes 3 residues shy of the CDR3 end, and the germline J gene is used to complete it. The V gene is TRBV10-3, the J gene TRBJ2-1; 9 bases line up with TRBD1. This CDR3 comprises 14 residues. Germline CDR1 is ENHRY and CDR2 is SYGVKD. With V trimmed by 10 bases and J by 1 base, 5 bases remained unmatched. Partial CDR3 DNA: TGTGCCACTAGGGACAGGGAATCCTACAATGAG. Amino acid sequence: CATRDRESYNE. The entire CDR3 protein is CATRDRESYNEQFF.

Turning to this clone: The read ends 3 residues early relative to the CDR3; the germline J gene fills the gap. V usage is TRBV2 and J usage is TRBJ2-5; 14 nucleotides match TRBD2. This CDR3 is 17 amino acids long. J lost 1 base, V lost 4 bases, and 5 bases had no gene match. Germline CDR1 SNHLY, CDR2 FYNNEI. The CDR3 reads CASSGTSGGLSQETQYF. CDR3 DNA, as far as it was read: TGTGCCAGCAGTGGGACTAGCGGGGGGTTATCCCAAGAGACC.

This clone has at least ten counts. The CDR3 sequence: CASSFRDSTNSPLHF. CDR3 bases read: TGTGCCAGCAGCTTCCGGGACAGTACTAATTCACCC. V gene TRBV7-6 combines with J gene TRBJ1-6; 7 bases fit TRBD1. From the germline J gene comes the end of the CDR3, since the read stops 3 residues before it. Trimming took 3 bases from V and 6 from J; bases not matched to a gene: 5. CDR1 SGHVS and CDR2 FNYEAQ come from the germline V gene. The CDR3 is 15 residues long.

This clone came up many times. This chain's CDR3 is CSASGGGEGYTF. The sequenced CDR3 bases are TGCAGTGCTAGCGGGGGAGGGGAGGGC. The chain couples TRBV20-1 to TRBJ1-2; tentative D call: TRBD1 (5 bases). The read ends 3 residues early relative to the CDR3; the germline J gene fills the gap. The CDR3 spans 12 residues. CDR1 and CDR2 (germline): DFQATT, SNEGSKA (reference sequence).

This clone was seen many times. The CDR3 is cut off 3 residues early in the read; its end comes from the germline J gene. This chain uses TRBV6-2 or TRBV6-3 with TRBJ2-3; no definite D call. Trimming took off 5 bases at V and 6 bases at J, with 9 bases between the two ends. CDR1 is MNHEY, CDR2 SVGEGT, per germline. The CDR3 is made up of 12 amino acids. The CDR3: CASSPRRDTQYF. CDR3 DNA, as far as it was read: TGTGCCAGCAGTCCCCGGCGGGATACG.

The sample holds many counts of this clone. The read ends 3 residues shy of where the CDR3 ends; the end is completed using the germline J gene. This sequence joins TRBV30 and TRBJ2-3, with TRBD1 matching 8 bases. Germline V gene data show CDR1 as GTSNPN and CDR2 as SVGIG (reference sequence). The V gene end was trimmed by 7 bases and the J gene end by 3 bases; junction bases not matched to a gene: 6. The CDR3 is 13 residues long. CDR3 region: CALGQGGTDTQYF. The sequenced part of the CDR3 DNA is TGTGCCTTAGGACAGGGTGGGACAGATACG.

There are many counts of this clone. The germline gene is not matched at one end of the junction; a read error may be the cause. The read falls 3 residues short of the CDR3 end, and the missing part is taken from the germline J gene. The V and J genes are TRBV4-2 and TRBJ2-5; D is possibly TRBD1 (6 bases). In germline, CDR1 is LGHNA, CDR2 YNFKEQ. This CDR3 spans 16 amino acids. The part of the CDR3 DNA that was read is TGCGCCAGCAGCCAAGAGTGGGGCCAGGGGAGAGGGACC. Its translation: CASSQEWGQGRGT. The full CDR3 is CASSQEWGQGRGTQYF.

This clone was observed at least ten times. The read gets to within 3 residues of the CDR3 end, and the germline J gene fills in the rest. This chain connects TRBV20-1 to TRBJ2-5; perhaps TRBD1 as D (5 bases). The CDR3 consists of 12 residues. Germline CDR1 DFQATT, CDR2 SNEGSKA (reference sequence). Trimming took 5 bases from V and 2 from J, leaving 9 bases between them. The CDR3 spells CSASTAQETQYF. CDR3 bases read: TGCAGTGCTTCGACAGCACAAGAGACC.

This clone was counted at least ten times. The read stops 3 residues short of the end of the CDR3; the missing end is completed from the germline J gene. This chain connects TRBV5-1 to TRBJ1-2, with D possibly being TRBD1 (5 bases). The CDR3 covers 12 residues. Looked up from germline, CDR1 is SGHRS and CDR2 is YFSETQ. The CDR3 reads CASSNQGSGYTF. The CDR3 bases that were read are TGCGCCAGCAGTAATCAGGGATCCGGC. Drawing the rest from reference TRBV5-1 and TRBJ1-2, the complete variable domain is KAGVTQTPRYLIKTRGQQVTLSCSPISGHRSVSWYQQTPGQGLQFLFEYFSETQRNKGNFPGRFSGRQFSNSRSEMNVSTLELGDSALYLCASSNQGSGYTFGSGTRLTVV.

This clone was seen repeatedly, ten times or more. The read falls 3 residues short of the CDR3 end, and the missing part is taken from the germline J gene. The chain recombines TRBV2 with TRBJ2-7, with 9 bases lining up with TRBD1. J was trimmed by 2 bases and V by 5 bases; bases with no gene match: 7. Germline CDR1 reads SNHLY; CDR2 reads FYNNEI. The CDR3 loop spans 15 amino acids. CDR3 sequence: CASSSPGTGTYEQYF. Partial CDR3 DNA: TGTGCCAGCAGTTCCCCCGGGACAGGGACCTACGAG.

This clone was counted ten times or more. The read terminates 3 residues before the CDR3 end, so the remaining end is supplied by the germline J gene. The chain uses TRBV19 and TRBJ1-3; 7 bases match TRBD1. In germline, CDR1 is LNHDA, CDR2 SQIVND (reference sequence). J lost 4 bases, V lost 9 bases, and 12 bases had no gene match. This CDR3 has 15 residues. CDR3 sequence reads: CASTGTDLPGNTIYF. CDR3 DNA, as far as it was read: TGTGCCAGCACCGGGACAGATTTGCCCGGAAACACC. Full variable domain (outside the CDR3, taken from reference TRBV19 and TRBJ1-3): DGGITQSPKYLFRKEGQNVTLSCEQNLNHDAMYWYRQDPGQGLRLIYYSQIVNDFQKGDIAEGYSVSREKKESFPLTVTSAQKNPTAFYLCASTGTDLPGNTIYFGEGSWLTVV.

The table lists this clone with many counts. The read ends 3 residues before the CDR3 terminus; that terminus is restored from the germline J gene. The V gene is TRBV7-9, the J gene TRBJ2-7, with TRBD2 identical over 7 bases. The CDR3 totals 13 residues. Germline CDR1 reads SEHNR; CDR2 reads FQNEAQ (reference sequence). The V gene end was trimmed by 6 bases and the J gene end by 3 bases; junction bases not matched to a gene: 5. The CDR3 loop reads CASRGGSDYEQYF. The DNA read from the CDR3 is TGTGCCAGCAGGGGGGGGTCCGACTACGAG.

The sequenced CDR3 bases are TGTGCCAGTAGTCGGGGGACAGCCCTTTACTCCTACGAG. It encodes CASSRGTALYSYE. The CDR3 in full is CASSRGTALYSYEQYF. The V call is TRBV19, the J call TRBJ2-7; D is perhaps TRBD1 (7 bases). The read ends 3 residues early relative to the CDR3; the germline J gene fills the gap. Germline CDR1 and CDR2: LNHDA and SQIVND (reference sequence). This CDR3 contains 16 residues. Trimming cost V 5 bases and J 0 bases, with 17 bases left between them.

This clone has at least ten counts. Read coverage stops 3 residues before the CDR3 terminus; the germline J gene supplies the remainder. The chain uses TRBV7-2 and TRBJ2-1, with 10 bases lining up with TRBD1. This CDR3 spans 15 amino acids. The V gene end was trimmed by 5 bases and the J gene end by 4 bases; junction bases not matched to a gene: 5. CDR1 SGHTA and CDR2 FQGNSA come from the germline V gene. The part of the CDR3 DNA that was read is TGTGCCAGCAGCGGCCGGGACAGGGGATACAATGAG. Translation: CASSGRDRGYNE. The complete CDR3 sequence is CASSGRDRGYNEQFF.

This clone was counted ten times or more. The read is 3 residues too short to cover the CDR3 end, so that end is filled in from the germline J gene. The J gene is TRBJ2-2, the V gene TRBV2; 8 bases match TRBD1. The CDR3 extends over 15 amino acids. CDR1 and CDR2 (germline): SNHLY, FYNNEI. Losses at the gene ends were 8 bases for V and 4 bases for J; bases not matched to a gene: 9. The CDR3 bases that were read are TGTGCCAGCCAAGGACAGGGTTTGAGCACCGGGGAG. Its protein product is CASQGQGLSTGE. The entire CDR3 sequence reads CASQGQGLSTGELFF.

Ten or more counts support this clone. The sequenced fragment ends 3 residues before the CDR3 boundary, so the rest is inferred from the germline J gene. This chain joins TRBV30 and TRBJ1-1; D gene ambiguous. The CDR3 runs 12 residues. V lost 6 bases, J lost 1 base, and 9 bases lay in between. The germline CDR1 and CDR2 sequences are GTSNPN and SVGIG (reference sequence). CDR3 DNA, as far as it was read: TGTGCCTGCTACTCATGGAACACTGAA. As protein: CACYSWNTE. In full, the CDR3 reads CACYSWNTEAFF. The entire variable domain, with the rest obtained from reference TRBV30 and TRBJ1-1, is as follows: SQTIHQWPATLVQPVGSPLSLECTVEGTSNPNLYWYRQAAGRGLQLLFYSVGIGQISSEVPQNLSASRPQDRQFILSSKKLLLSDSGFYLCACYSWNTEAFFGQGTRLTVV.

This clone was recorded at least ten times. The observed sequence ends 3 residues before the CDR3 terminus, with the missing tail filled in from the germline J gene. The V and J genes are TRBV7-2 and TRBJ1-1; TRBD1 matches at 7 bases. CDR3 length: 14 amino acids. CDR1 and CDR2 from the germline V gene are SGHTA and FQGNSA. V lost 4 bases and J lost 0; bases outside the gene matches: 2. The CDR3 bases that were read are TGTGCCAGCAGCTCGACAGGGTTGAACACTGAA. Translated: CASSSTGLNTE. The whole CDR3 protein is CASSSTGLNTEAFF. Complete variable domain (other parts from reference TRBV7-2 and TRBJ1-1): GAGVSQSPSNKVTEKGKDVELRCDPISGHTALYWYRQSLGQGLEFLIYFQGNSAPDKSGLPSDRFSAERTGGSVSTLTIQRTQQEDSAVYLCASSSTGLNTEAFFGQGTRLTVV.

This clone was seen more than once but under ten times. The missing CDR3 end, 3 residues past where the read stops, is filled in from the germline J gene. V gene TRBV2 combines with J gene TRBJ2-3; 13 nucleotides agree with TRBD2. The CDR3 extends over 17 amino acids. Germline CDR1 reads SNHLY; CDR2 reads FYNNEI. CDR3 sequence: CASSDVLAGGYQETQYF. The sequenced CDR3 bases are TGTGCCAGCAGCGATGTACTAGCGGGGGGGTACCAAGAGACG.